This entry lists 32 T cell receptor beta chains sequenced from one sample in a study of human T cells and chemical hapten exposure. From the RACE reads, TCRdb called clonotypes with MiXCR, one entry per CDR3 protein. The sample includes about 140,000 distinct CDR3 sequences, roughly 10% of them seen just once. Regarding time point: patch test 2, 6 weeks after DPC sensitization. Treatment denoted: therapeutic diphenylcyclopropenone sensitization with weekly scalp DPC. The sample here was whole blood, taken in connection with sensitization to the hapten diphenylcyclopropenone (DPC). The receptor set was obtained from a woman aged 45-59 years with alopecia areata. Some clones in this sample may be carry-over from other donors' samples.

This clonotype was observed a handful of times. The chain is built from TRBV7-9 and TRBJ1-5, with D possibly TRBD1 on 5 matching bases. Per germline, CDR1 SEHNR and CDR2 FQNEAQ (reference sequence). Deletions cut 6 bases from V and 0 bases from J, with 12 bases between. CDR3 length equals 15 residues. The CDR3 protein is CASSGGEDSNQPQHF. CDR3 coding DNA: TGTGCCAGCAGTGGGGGGGAAGATAGCAATCAGCCCCAGCATTTT.

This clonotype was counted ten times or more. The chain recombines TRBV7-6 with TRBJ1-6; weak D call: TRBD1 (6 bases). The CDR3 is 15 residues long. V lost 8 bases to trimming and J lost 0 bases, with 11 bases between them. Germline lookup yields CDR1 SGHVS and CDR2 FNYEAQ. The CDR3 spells CASGLQGSYNSPLHF. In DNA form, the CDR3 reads TGTGCCAGCGGCCTACAGGGCTCCTATAATTCACCCCTCCACTTT. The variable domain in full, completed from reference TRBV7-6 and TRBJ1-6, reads GAGVSQSPRYKVTKRGQDVALRCDPISGHVSLYWYRQALGQGPEFLTYFNYEAQQDKSGLPNDRFSAERPEGSISTLTIQRTEQRDSAMYRCASGLQGSYNSPLHFGNGTRLTVT.

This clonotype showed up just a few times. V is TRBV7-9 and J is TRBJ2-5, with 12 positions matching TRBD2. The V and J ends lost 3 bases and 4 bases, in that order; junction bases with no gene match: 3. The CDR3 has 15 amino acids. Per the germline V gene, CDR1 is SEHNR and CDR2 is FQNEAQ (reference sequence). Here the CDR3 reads CASSLTSGSRETQYF. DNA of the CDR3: TGTGCCAGCAGCTTGACTAGCGGGAGTCGAGAGACCCAGTACTTC.

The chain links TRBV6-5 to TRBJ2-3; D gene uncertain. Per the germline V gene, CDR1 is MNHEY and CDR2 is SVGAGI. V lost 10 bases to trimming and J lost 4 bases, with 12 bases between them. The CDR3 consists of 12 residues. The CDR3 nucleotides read TGTGCCAACTTTCCTAAGCCAGATACGCAGTATTTT. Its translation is CANFPKPDTQYF.

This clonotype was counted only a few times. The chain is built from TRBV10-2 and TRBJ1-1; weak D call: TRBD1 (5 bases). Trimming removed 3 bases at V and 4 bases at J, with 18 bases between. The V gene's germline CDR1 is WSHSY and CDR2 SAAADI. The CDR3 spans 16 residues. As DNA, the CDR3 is TGCGCCAGCAGTGAACTTCTGACAACGGACACCACTGAAGCTTTCTTT. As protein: CASSELLTTDTTEAFF.

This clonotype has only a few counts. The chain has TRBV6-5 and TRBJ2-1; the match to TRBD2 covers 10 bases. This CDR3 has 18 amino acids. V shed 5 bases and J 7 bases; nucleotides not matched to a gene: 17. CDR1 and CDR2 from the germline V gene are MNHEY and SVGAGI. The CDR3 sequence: CASSDPLSGRGPRNEQFF. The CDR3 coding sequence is TGTGCCAGCAGTGACCCGTTAAGCGGGAGGGGCCCCCGAAATGAGCAGTTCTTC.

CDR3 in DNA: TGTGCCAGCAGTTTAACGGGGACAGTGCGATACGAGCAGTACTTC. Residues: CASSLTGTVRYEQYF. This sequence joins TRBV28 and TRBJ2-7; 7 bases align to TRBD1. The length of the CDR3 is 15 residues. CDR1 is MDHEN and CDR2 is SYDVKM in the germline V gene. The V gene end was trimmed by 2 bases and the J gene end by 4 bases; junction bases not matched to a gene: 8.

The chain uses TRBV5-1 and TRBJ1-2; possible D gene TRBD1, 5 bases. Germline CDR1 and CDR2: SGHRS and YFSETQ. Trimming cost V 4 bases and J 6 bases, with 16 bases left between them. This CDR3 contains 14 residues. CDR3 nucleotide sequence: TGCGCCAGCAGCCCTCAGGGCCCTAGGGATGGCTACACCTTC. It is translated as CASSPQGPRDGYTF.

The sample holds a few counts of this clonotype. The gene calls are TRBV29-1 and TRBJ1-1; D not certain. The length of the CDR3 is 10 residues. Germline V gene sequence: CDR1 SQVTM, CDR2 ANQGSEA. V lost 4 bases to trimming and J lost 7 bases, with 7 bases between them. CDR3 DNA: TGCAGCGTTGTACTAAGTGAAGCTTTCTTT. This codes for CSVVLSEAFF. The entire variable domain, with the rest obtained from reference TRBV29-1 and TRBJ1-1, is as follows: SAVISQKPSRDICQRGTSLTIQCQVDSQVTMMFWYRQQPGQSLTLIATANQGSEATYESGFVIDKFPISRPNLTFSTLTVSNMSPEDSSIYLCSVVLSEAFFGQGTRLTVV.

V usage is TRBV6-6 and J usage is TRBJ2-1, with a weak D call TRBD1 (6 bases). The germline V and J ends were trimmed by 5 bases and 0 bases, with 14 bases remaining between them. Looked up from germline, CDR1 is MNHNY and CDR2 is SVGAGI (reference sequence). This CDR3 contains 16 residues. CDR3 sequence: CASSAQGSGSYNEQFF. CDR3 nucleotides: TGTGCCAGCAGTGCTCAGGGGAGCGGCTCCTACAATGAGCAGTTCTTC.

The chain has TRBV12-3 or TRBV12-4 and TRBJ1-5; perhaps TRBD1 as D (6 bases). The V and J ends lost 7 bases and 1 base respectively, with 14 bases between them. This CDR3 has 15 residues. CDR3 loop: CASNLRGQSNQPQHF. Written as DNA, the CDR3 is TGTGCCAGCAATTTGCGGGGGCAAAGCAATCAGCCCCAGCATTTT.

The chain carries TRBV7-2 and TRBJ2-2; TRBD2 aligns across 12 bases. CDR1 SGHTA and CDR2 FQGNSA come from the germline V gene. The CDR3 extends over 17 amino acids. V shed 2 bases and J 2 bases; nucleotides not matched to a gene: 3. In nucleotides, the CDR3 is TGTGCCAGCAGCTTACGGACTAGCGGGATTAACACCGGGGAGCTGTTTTTT. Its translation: CASSLRTSGINTGELFF.

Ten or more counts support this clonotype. CDR3 in amino acids: CASSTRGEKTQYF. The CDR3 region has the DNA TGTGCCAGCAGCACTAGAGGGGAAAAGACCCAGTACTTC. The rearrangement links TRBV9 to TRBJ2-5; either TRBD1 or TRBD2 may supply D (5 bases each). From germline, CDR1 is SGDLS and CDR2 YYNGEE. V lost 4 bases to trimming and J lost 6 bases, with 13 bases between them. CDR3 length equals 13 residues. The full variable domain, completed using reference TRBV9 and TRBJ2-5, is DSGVTQTPKHLITATGQRVTLRCSPRSGDLSVYWYQQSLDQGLQFLIQYYNGEERAKGNILERFSAQQFPDLHSELNLSSLELGDSALYFCASSTRGEKTQYFGPGTRLLVL.

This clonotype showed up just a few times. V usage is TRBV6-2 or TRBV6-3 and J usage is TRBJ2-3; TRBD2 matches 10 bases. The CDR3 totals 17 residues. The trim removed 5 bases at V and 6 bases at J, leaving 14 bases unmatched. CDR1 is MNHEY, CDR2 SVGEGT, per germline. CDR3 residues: CASSLWTSGSKGDTQYF. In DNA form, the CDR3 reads TGTGCCAGCAGTCTCTGGACTAGCGGATCAAAGGGGGATACGCAGTATTTT.

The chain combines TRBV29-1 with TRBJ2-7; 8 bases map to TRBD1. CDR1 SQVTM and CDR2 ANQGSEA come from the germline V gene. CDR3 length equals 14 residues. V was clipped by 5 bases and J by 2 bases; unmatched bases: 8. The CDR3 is CSVYGGQGAYEQYF. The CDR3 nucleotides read TGCAGCGTTTATGGCGGACAGGGTGCCTACGAGCAGTACTTC.

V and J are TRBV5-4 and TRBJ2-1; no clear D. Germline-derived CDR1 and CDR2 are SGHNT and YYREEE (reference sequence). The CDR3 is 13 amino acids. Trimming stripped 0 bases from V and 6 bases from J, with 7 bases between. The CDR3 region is CASSLDPINEQFF. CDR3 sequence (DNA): TGTGCCAGCAGCTTGGACCCGATCAATGAGCAGTTCTTC. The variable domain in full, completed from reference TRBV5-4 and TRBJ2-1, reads ETGVTQSPTHLIKTRGQQVTLRCSSQSGHNTVSWYQQALGQGPQFIFQYYREEENGRGNFPPRFSGLQFPNYSSELNVNALELDDSALYLCASSLDPINEQFFGPGTRLTVL.

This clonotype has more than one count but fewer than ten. CDR3 sequence (DNA): TGTGCCAGCAGCAAAGCGCAGGCGATTGACTACACCTTC. It encodes CASSKAQAIDYTF. This rearrangement joins TRBV21-1 to TRBJ1-2. TRBV21-1 is termed a pseudogene. CDR3 length: 13 amino acids.

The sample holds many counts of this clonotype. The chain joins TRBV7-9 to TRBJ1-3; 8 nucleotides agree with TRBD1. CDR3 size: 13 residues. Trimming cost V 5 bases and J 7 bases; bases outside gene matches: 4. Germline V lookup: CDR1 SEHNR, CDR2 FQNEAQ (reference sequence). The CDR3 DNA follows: TGTGCCAGCAGCCCAAGACAGGGGAACACCATATATTTT. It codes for CASSPRQGNTIYF.

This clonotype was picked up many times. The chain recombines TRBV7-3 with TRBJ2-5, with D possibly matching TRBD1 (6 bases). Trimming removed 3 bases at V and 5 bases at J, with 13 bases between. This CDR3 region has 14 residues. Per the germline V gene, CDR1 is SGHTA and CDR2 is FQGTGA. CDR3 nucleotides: TGTGCCAGCAGCTTCCGACAGGCGGTGGAGACCCAGTACTTC. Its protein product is CASSFRQAVETQYF.

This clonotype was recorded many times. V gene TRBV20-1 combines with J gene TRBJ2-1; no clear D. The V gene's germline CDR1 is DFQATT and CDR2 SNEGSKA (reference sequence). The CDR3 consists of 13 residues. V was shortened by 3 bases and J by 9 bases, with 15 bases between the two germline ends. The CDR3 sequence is CSASSDLFSEQFF. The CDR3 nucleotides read TGCAGTGCTAGCTCAGACTTGTTCTCTGAGCAGTTCTTC.

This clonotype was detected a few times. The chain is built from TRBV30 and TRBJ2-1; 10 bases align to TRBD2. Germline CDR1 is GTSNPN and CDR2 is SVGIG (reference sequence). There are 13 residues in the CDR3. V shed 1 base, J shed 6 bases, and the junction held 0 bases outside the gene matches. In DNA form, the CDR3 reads TGTGCCTGGAGTGGACTAGCGGGCAATGAGCAGTTCTTC. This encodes CAWSGLAGNEQFF.

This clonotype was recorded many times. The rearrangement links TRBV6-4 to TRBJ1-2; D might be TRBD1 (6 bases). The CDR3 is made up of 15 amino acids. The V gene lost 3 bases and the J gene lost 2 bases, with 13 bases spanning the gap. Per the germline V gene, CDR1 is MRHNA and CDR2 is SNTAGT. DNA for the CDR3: TGTGCCAGCAGTGAGGAAGGGGGGTCAAACTATGGCTACACCTTC. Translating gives CASSEEGGSNYGYTF.

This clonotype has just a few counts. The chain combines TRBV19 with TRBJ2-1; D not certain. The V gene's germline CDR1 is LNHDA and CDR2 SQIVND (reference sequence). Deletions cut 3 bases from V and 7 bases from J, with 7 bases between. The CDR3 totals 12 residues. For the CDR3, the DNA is TGTGCCAGTAGTATCCCCGGGAATGAGCAGTTCTTC. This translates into CASSIPGNEQFF.

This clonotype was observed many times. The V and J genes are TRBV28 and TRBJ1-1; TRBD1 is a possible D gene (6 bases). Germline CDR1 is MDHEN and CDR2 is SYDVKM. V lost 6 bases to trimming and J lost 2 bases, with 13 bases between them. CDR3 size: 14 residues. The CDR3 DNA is TGTGCCAGCAGGGTCGGGGGCCCAAACACTGAAGCTTTCTTT. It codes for CASRVGGPNTEAFF.

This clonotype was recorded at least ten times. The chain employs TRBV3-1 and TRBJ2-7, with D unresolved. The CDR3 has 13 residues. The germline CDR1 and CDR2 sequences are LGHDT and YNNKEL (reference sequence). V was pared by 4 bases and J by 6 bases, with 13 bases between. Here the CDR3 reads CASSRETLSEQYF. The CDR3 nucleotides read TGTGCCAGCAGCCGAGAGACCCTTTCCGAGCAGTACTTC.

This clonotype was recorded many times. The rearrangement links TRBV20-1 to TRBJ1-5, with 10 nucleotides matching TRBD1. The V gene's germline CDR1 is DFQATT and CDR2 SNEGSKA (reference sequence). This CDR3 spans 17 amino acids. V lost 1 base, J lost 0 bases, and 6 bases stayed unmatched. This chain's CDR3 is CSARAGTGAGSNQPQHF. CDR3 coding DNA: TGCAGTGCTAGAGCCGGGACAGGGGCGGGTAGCAATCAGCCCCAGCATTTT.

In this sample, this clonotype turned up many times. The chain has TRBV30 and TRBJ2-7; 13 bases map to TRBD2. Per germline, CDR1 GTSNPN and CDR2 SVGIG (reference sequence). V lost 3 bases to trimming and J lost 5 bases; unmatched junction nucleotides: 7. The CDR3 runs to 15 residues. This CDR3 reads CAWRELGLAGDEQYF. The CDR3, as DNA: TGTGCCTGGAGGGAGCTCGGACTAGCGGGAGACGAGCAGTACTTC. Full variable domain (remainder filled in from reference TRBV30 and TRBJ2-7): SQTIHQWPATLVQPVGSPLSLECTVEGTSNPNLYWYRQAAGRGLQLLFYSVGIGQISSEVPQNLSASRPQDRQFILSSKKLLLSDSGFYLCAWRELGLAGDEQYFGPGTRLTVT.

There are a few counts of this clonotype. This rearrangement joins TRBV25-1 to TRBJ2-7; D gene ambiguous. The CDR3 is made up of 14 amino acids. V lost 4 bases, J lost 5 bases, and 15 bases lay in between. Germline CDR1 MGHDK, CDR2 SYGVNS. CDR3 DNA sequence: TGTGCCAGCAGTGGCTTGAAGGGTTCTAACGAGCAGTACTTC. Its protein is CASSGLKGSNEQYF.

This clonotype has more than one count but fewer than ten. This chain's CDR3 is CASSSGTGPSGANVLTF. The CDR3 DNA reads TGTGCCAGCAGCTCCGGGACAGGGCCTTCTGGGGCCAACGTCCTGACTTTC. V usage is TRBV6-5 and J usage is TRBJ2-6; TRBD1 matches at 9 bases. There are 17 residues in the CDR3. Germline CDR1 reads MNHEY; CDR2 reads SVGAGI. V was clipped by 6 bases and J by 1 base; unmatched bases: 7.

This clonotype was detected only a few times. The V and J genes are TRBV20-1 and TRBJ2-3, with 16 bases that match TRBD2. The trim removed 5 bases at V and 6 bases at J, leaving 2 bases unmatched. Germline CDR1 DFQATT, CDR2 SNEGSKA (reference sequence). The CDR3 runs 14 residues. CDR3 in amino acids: CSAGGLAGGDTQYF. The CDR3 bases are TGCAGTGCTGGGGGACTAGCGGGAGGGGATACGCAGTATTTT.

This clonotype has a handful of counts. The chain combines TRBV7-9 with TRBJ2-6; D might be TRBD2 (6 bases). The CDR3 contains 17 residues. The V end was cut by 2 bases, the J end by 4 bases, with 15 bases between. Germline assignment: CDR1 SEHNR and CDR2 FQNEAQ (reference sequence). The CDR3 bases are TGTGCCAGCAGCTTACCCCCGCGGGGCTCGGGGGCCAACGTCCTGACTTTC. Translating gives CASSLPPRGSGANVLTF. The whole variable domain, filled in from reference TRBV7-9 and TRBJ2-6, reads DTGVSQNPRHKITKRGQNVTFRCDPISEHNRLYWYRQTLGQGPEFLTYFQNEAQLEKSRLLSDRFSAERPKGSFSTLEIQRTEQGDSAMYLCASSLPPRGSGANVLTFGAGSRLTVL.

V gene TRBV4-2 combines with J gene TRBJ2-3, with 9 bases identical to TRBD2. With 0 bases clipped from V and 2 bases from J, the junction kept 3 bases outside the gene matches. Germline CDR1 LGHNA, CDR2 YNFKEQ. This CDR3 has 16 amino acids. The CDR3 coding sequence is TGTGCCAGCAGCCAAGATGCTAGCGGGGTCACAGATACGCAGTATTTT. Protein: CASSQDASGVTDTQYF.